This T cell receptor (beta chain) came from a study of T cell changes during pregnancy in multiple sclerosis. Produced via immunoSEQ multiplex PCR; TCRdb's table is partial and in-frame only. The sample lists 85,000 to 120,000 clones, 85% to 95% seen once, with approximately 1.5% in the top ten. This CDR3 region has 15 residues. The junction had 5 bases not matched to a gene; V was cut back by 2 bases and J by 3 bases. Germline V CDR1 and CDR2: MNHNS, SASEGT. The source of this sequence is a female donor with multiple sclerosis, enrolled in a pregnancy study. V is TRBV6-1 and J is TRBJ1-1; TRBD1 matches at 8 bases. The material sequenced was peripheral blood, taken after pregnancy. CDR3 amino acids: CASSERTGRDTEAFF. The CDR3 coding sequence is TGTGCCAGCAGTGAAAGGACAGGGAGGGACACTGAAGCTTTCTTT.